This entry lists 13 T cell receptor beta chains sequenced from one sample in a study of chemoradiotherapy in HPV16-positive cancers. Assay: immunoSEQ multiplex PCR; the TCRdb copy retains only in-frame clones and omits some. The sample includes some 30,000 clones, around 86% of them seen just once. The material was blood, obtained from a patient who underwent chemoradiotherapy. The receptor source for this set is a human donor with HPV-associated anogenital cancer.

This chain connects TRBV9 to TRBJ2-7; 9 nucleotides align to TRBD1. The V gene end was trimmed by 0 bases and the J gene end by 3 bases; junction bases not matched to a gene: 1. The CDR3 extends over 14 amino acids. CDR1 and CDR2 from the germline V gene are SGDLS and YYNGEE. The CDR3 DNA reads as TGTGCCAGCAGCGTAGGACAGGGGGTCTACGAGCAGTACTTC. Translating gives CASSVGQGVYEQYF.

This rearrangement joins TRBV4-1 to TRBJ2-7; no clear D. The germline V gene has CDR1 MGHRA and CDR2 YSYEKL. The V and J ends lost 0 bases and 0 bases respectively, with 12 bases between them. The CDR3 has 16 residues. In nucleotides, the CDR3 is TGCGCCAGCAGCCAAGAGTCAAGAGATAGCTCCTACGAGCAGTACTTC. Translated: CASSQESRDSSYEQYF.

This chain links TRBV7-2 with TRBJ1-2; D is uncertain. This CDR3 has 14 residues. The V gene's germline CDR1 is SGHTA and CDR2 FQGNSA. V was trimmed by 5 bases and J by 4 bases, leaving 14 bases between them. Written as DNA, the CDR3 is TGTGCCAGCAGCCCCCGGGGTCCCCGCTATGGCTACACCTTC. Its translation is CASSPRGPRYGYTF.

The CDR3 region is CASSLAKISLAGAYQETQYF. The CDR3 DNA reads TGCGCCAGCAGCTTGGCCAAGATCTCGCTAGCGGGGGCGTACCAAGAGACCCAGTACTTC. V is TRBV5-1 and J is TRBJ2-5, with 10 bases matching TRBD2. This CDR3 spans 20 amino acids. Germline CDR1 SGHRS, CDR2 YFSETQ. V was pared by 0 bases and J by 0 bases, with 14 bases of the junction left unmatched.

The J gene is TRBJ2-7, the V gene TRBV18; possible D gene TRBD1, 5 bases. The V end lost 2 bases, the J end lost 7 bases, and 18 bases lay between the germline ends. The CDR3 is 15 residues long. From germline, CDR1 is KGHSH and CDR2 LQKENI. The CDR3 reads CASSPSQGPLGEQYF. For the CDR3, the DNA is TGTGCCAGCTCACCATCTCAGGGCCCATTGGGTGAGCAGTACTTC.

V usage is TRBV7-2 and J usage is TRBJ1-2; D may be TRBD1 (5 bases). The CDR3 totals 14 residues. The germline gives CDR1 SGHTA, CDR2 FQGNSA. V lost 5 bases and J 7 bases, leaving 17 bases between the germline ends. The CDR3 reads CASSLTGVGFGYTF. In nucleotides, the CDR3 is TGTGCCAGCAGCCTCACGGGGGTCGGTTTTGGCTACACCTTC.

The chain couples TRBV7-9 to TRBJ2-1, with TRBD1 matching over 7 bases. Germline V gene lookup returns CDR1 SEHNR and CDR2 FQNEAQ (reference sequence). The CDR3 runs to 16 residues. The junction had 7 bases not matched to a gene; V was cut back by 1 base and J by 4 bases. CDR3 protein: CASSLGTGYGYNEQFF. The CDR3 coding sequence is TGTGCCAGCAGCTTAGGGACAGGCTACGGGTACAATGAGCAGTTCTTC.

The CDR3 DNA reads as TGTGCCAGCAGTGACGGCAGGGACACCGGGGAGCTGTTTTTT. Protein: CASSDGRDTGELFF. The J gene is TRBJ2-2, the V gene TRBV6-1; perhaps TRBD1 as D (5 bases). The CDR3 runs 14 residues. V dropped 3 bases and J dropped 3 bases, with 8 bases sitting between them. CDR1 is MNHNS, CDR2 SASEGT, per germline.

The V gene is TRBV19, the J gene TRBJ2-7; 8 bases fit TRBD2. This CDR3 has 17 amino acids. The ends lost 3 bases at V and 0 bases at J; junction bases unmatched: 10. From germline, CDR1 is LNHDA and CDR2 SQIVND (reference sequence). The CDR3 here is CASSMRAGGGSSYEQYF. The DNA for the CDR3 is TGTGCCAGTAGTATGAGGGCCGGGGGGGGAAGCTCCTACGAGCAGTACTTC. Using reference TRBV19 and TRBJ2-7 for the parts outside the CDR3, the full variable domain is DGGITQSPKYLFRKEGQNVTLSCEQNLNHDAMYWYRQDPGQGLRLIYYSQIVNDFQKGDIAEGYSVSREKKESFPLTVTSAQKNPTAFYLCASSMRAGGGSSYEQYFGPGTRLTVT.

This chain uses TRBV7-2 with TRBJ2-1; D is uncertain. The CDR3 has 11 residues. Deletions cut 3 bases from V and 10 bases from J, with 7 bases between. Germline values: CDR1 SGHTA, CDR2 FQGNSA. The CDR3 region has the DNA TGTGCCAGCAGCTTTAAGGAGGAGCAGTTCTTC. As protein: CASSFKEEQFF.

Here the CDR3 reads CASSPPRGRHSANEQFF. The CDR3 bases are TGTGCCAGCTCACCACCGCGGGGGAGACATTCCGCCAATGAGCAGTTCTTC. The chain links TRBV18 to TRBJ2-1; TRBD2 agrees at 7 bases. This CDR3 comprises 17 residues. The germline gives CDR1 KGHSH, CDR2 LQKENI. The J segment lost 6 bases and the V segment lost 0 bases, leaving 11 bases of the junction unmatched. Supplemented by reference TRBV18 and TRBJ2-1, the full variable domain reads NAGVMQNPRHLVRRRGQEARLRCSPMKGHSHVYWYRQLPEEGLKFMVYLQKENIIDESGMPKERFSAEFPKEGPSILRIQQVVRGDSAAYFCASSPPRGRHSANEQFFGPGTRLTVL.

The chain links TRBV5-5 to TRBJ2-4; 8 bases line up with TRBD1. CDR1 and CDR2 (germline): SGHKS, YYEKEE (reference sequence). J gave up 1 base and V 1 base, and 16 bases lay outside the gene matches. The CDR3 runs to 20 residues. The CDR3 DNA follows: TGTGCCAGCAGCTTGAATCCGATTGGACAGGGTTTATTGGCCAAAAACATTCAGTACTTC. It is translated as CASSLNPIGQGLLAKNIQYF.

The chain recombines TRBV9 with TRBJ2-3, with D possibly called TRBD1 or TRBD2 (5 bases each). The CDR3 has 14 residues. Germline CDR1 and CDR2: SGDLS and YYNGEE. Trimming stripped 2 bases from V and 2 bases from J, with 9 bases between. CDR3: CASSVRGTTDTQYF. In DNA, the CDR3 is TGTGCCAGCAGCGTCCGTGGGACCACAGATACGCAGTATTTT.